This T cell receptor (beta chain) was captured in a study of neurological immune-mediated disorders. Study results and caveats: Phylogenetic grouping placed 18 of 34 multiple sclerosis patients' repertoires in one related-CDR3 cluster, a possible signature.

5'RACE with 10-nucleotide random UMIs produced the cDNA. TCRdb fed the 5' RACE reads into MiXCR, producing one record per CDR3 protein. The data show tens of thousands of distinct CDR3 sequences, around 3.5% seen once. This clonotype was recorded at least ten times. Its antigen is not known. Between the trimmed V and J ends, which lost 4 bases and 0 bases, there was a span of 11 bases. The CDR3 is 16 amino acids. From germline, CDR1 is SGHDT and CDR2 YYEEEE. Sequenced input: PBMCs. This TCR was recovered from a woman between 45 and 60 years old with multiple sclerosis. J is TRBJ1-6 and V is TRBV5-6; a weak D match, TRBD1 (5 bases). The chain's CDR3 is CASSRGGSSYNSPLHF. Written as DNA, the CDR3 is TGTGCCAGCAGCCGGGGCGGGAGCTCCTATAATTCACCCCTCCACTTT. Using reference TRBV5-6 and TRBJ1-6 for the parts outside the CDR3, the full variable domain is DAGVTQSPTHLIKTRGQQVTLRCSPKSGHDTVSWYQQALGQGPQFIFQYYEEEERQRGNFPDRFSGHQFPNYSSELNVNALLLGDSALYLCASSRGGSSYNSPLHFGNGTRLTVT.